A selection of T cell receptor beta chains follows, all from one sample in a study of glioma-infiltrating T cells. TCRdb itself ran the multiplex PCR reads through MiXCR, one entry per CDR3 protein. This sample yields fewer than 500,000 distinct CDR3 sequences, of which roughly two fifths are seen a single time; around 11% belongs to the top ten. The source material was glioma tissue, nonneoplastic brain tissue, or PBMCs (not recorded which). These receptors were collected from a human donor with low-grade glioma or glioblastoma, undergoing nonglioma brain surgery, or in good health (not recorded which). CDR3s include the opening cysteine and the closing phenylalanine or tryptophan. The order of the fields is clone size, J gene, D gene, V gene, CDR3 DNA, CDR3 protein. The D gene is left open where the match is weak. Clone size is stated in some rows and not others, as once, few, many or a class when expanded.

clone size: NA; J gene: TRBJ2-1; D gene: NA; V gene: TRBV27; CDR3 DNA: TGTGCCAGCAGTCCCGGACTTGGCGACAATGAGTGGTTCTTC; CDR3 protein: CASSPGLGDNEWFF
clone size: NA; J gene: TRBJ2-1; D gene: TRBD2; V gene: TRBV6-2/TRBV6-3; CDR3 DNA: TGTGCCAGCAGTTGGGGGACTAGCGGGCCAGACAATGAGCAGTTCTTC; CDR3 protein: CASSWGTSGPDNEQFF
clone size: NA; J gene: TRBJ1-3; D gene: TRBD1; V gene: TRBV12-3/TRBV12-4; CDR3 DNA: TGTGCCAGCAGCCAATGGGGACAGACGGACACCATATATTTT; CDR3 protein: CASSQWGQTDTIYF
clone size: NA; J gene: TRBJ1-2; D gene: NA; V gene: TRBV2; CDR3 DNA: TGTGCCAGCACCCAGACTCAAGGCTACACCTTC; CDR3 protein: CASTQTQGYTF
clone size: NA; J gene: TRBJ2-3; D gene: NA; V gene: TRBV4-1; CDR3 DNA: TGCGCCAGCAGCCGCTCCGGGGCGGATACGCAGTATTTT; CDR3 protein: CASSRSGADTQYF
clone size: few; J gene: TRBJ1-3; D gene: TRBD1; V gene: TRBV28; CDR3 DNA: TGTGCCAGCAGTCCGACAGGGCTGCGGGGGTCTGGAAACACCATATATTTT; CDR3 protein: CASSPTGLRGSGNTIYF
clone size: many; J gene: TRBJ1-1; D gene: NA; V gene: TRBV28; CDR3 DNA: TGTGCCAGCTGCGGGTGGAGCTCTGAAGCTTTCTTT; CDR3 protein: CASCGWSSEAFF
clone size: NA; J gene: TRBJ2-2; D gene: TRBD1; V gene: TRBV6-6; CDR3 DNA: TGTGCCAGCAGTTACGACCGACAGGGGCCCCGGGAGCTGTTTTTT; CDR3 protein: CASSYDRQGPRELFF
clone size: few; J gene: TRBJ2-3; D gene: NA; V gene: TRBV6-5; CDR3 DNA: TGTGCCAGCAGTTACTCGAAGGTGGCTCCTACGCAGTATTTT; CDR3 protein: CASSYSKVAPTQYF
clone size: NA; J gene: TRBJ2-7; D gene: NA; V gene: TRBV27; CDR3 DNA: TGTGCCAGCAGTTCCGTACAGGGACCCTACGAGCAGTACTTC; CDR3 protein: CASSSVQGPYEQYF
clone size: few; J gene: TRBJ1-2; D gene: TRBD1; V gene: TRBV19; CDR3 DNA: TGTGCCAGTGTTTCGACAGGGAATAACTATGGCTACACCTTC; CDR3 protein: CASVSTGNNYGYTF
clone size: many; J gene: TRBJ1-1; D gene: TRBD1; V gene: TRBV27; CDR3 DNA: TGTGCCAGCAGTCCGAGACAGGGGGCGACCACTGAAGCTTTCTTT; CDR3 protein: CASSPRQGATTEAFF